The source of this TCR beta chain is a study of T-cell reconstitution after alpha-beta-depleted transplantation in children. Overall study results and limits: Newly made T cells mostly supplied T-cell counts and diversity one year after transplant. Expanded graft clones, several hundred of them, were reportedly the source of alpha-beta T cells about two months after transplant. Day-60 TCRbeta diversity that was high in some patients was derived from surviving recipient T cells and thymic progenitors.

The ends were cut back, 0 bases at V and 4 bases at J, with 17 bases in the middle. CDR1 and CDR2 from the germline V gene are SGHRS and YFSETQ. The CDR3 is made up of 17 amino acids. Library preparation (for TCRbeta) was performed with unique molecular identifiers. TCRdb analysed the PCR reads with MiXCR anew, one entry per CDR3 protein. Among some 110,000 distinct CDR3 sequences, 10% were seen once, and the ten largest hold under 40%. This clonotype was seen once. Its matching antigen is unknown. Here the sequenced sample was PBMCs, taken before TCRalphabeta/CD19-depleted stem cell transplant. The sequence came from a boy aged 2 to 10 with acute lymphoblastic leukemia, due to receive a stem cell transplant. The chain links TRBV5-1 to TRBJ2-1, with D maybe TRBD1 (6 bases). CDR3 amino acids: CASSLVRGAPPYNEQFF. CDR3 in DNA: TGCGCCAGCAGCTTGGTCAGGGGCGCCCCACCTTACAATGAGCAGTTCTTC. Variable domain in full (rest from reference TRBV5-1 and TRBJ2-1): KAGVTQTPRYLIKTRGQQVTLSCSPISGHRSVSWYQQTPGQGLQFLFEYFSETQRNKGNFPGRFSGRQFSNSRSEMNVSTLELGDSALYLCASSLVRGAPPYNEQFFGPGTRLTVL.